The 20 T cell receptor beta chains below all came from one sample that was sequenced in a study of chemoradiotherapy in HPV16-positive cancers. Sequenced by immunoSEQ multiplex PCR; TCRdb stores in-frame clones only, minus some. Among around 13,000 clones listed, roughly 80% were seen once. This specimen was taken from a patient who underwent chemoradiotherapy. These receptors were obtained from a human donor with HPV-associated anogenital cancer.

The chain has TRBV5-6 and TRBJ1-4; 8 nucleotides align to TRBD1. The ends lost 0 bases at V and 3 bases at J; junction bases unmatched: 4. The CDR3 contains 16 residues. Germline V gene sequence: CDR1 SGHDT, CDR2 YYEEEE. The CDR3 region has the DNA TGTGCCAGCAGCTTGGCCAGGGGGCGTTCTAATGAAAAACTGTTTTTT. Residues: CASSLARGRSNEKLFF.

The CDR3 here is CASSTETALSYEQYF. Here the CDR3 DNA reads TGTGCCAGTAGTACGGAGACAGCCCTCTCCTACGAGCAGTACTTC. The chain joins TRBV19 to TRBJ2-7; tentative D call: TRBD1 (5 bases). CDR1 and CDR2 (germline): LNHDA, SQIVND (reference sequence). This CDR3 contains 15 residues. Trimming removed 4 bases from V and 0 bases from J, with 13 bases in between.

The chain uses TRBV15 and TRBJ1-5; TRBD1 might be the D (6 bases). The CDR3 extends over 17 amino acids. Trimming removed 0 bases at V and 4 bases at J, with 16 bases between. CDR1 and CDR2 (germline): LNHNV, YYDKDF (reference sequence). The CDR3 coding sequence is TGTGCCACCAGCAGAGAATCGACGGGACACCCAAATCAGCCCCAGCATTTT. Encoded protein: CATSRESTGHPNQPQHF.

This chain joins TRBV5-6 and TRBJ2-7, with TRBD1 as a possible D gene (7 bases). V was shortened by 0 bases and J by 6 bases, with 13 bases between the two germline ends. Per the germline V gene, CDR1 is SGHDT and CDR2 is YYEEEE. The CDR3 has 14 amino acids. The CDR3 spells CASSLGPQGGEQYF. The CDR3 DNA reads as TGTGCCAGCAGCTTGGGGCCCCAGGGGGGCGAGCAGTACTTC.

V is TRBV19 and J is TRBJ1-4, with unresolved D. The V and J ends lost 3 bases and 5 bases respectively, with 10 bases between them. CDR1 LNHDA and CDR2 SQIVND come from the germline V gene (reference sequence). There are 14 residues in the CDR3. The CDR3 sequence: CASSIAVGNEKLFF. The CDR3 DNA follows: TGTGCCAGTAGTATTGCGGTCGGGAATGAAAAACTGTTTTTT.

CDR3 coding DNA: TGTGCCAGCAGTCGACAGCGCAATCAGCCCCAGCATTTT. Amino acids: CASSRQRNQPQHF. This chain uses TRBV2 with TRBJ1-5, with TRBD1 as a possible D gene (5 bases). The CDR3 runs to 13 residues. The V gene's germline CDR1 is SNHLY and CDR2 FYNNEI. The V end was cut by 5 bases, the J end by 2 bases, with 7 bases between.

The rearrangement joins TRBV6-5 to TRBJ2-2; 7 positions match TRBD1. CDR3 length: 14 amino acids. CDR1 is MNHEY and CDR2 is SVGAGI in the germline V gene. After removal of 5 bases from V and 0 bases from J, the junction contained 0 bases not matched to a gene. In DNA form, the CDR3 reads TGTGCCAGCAGTCAGGGGGCGAACACCGGGGAGCTGTTTTTT. Its protein is CASSQGANTGELFF.

The chain employs TRBV14 and TRBJ2-1; 14 bases align to TRBD2. The V and J ends lost 2 bases and 6 bases, in that order; junction bases with no gene match: 3. This CDR3 is built from 16 residues. The germline CDR1 and CDR2 sequences are SGHDN and FVKESK. CDR3 amino acids: CASSQTGTSGGNEQFF. The CDR3 DNA follows: TGTGCCAGCAGCCAAACCGGGACTAGCGGGGGCAATGAGCAGTTCTTC.

This chain joins TRBV7-2 and TRBJ1-2; perhaps TRBD1 as D (6 bases). The CDR3 covers 14 residues. Germline CDR1 and CDR2: SGHTA and FQGNSA. V was shortened by 2 bases and J by 8 bases, with 15 bases between the two germline ends. CDR3 region: CASSLMGGGEGYTF. The CDR3 DNA follows: TGTGCCAGCAGCTTAATGGGGGGCGGGGAAGGCTACACCTTC.

This clone appeared a few times. CDR3 sequence: CASSSLDDGYTF. The DNA of the CDR3 is TGTGCCAGCTCATCCCTGGATGATGGCTACACCTTC. The chain uses TRBV18 and TRBJ1-2; D gene uncertain. Germline-derived CDR1 and CDR2 are KGHSH and LQKENI. The CDR3 consists of 12 residues. V was cut by 5 bases and J by 6 bases, with 10 bases left in between. Full variable domain (rest looked up from reference TRBV18 and TRBJ1-2): NAGVMQNPRHLVRRRGQEARLRCSPMKGHSHVYWYRQLPEEGLKFMVYLQKENIIDESGMPKERFSAEFPKEGPSILRIQQVVRGDSAAYFCASSSLDDGYTFGSGTRLTVV.

The gene calls are TRBV20-1 and TRBJ2-4; D perhaps matches TRBD1 (6 bases). The CDR3 runs 11 residues. CDR1 and CDR2 from the germline V gene are DFQATT and SNEGSKA (reference sequence). The ends were cut back, 3 bases at V and 13 bases at J, with 13 bases in the middle. CDR3 in DNA: TGCAGTGCTAGTCGTACAGGGCACCAGTACTTC. Translating gives CSASRTGHQYF.

The rearrangement uses TRBV7-2 and TRBJ1-5; no firm D call. Trimming shortened V by 4 bases and J by 11 bases, and 9 bases separated the two germline ends. CDR3 length: 11 amino acids. CDR1 SGHTA and CDR2 FQGNSA come from the germline V gene. CDR3 protein: CASSSGQTQHF. CDR3 bases: TGTGCCAGCAGCTCGGGCCAGACCCAGCATTTT.

This chain uses TRBV11-2 with TRBJ2-5; D may be TRBD1 (5 bases). The better agreement between TRBJ2-7 and the DNA end casts doubt on the J call. Germline assignment: CDR1 SGHAT and CDR2 FQNNGV. The CDR3 runs to 15 residues. CDR3 amino acids: CASSIDSILTYEQYF. CDR3 bases: TGTGCCAGCAGCATTGACAGCATACTAACCTACGAGCAGTACTTC.

This clone has a single count. J is TRBJ2-7 and V is TRBV30; perhaps TRBD2 as D (5 bases). The CDR3 contains 14 residues. CDR1 is GTSNPN, CDR2 SVGIG, per germline (reference sequence). Deletions cut 0 bases from V and 0 bases from J, with 9 bases between. The CDR3 DNA reads TGTGCCTGGAGTGTACGGGGTGTCTCCTACGAGCAGTACTTC. Protein: CAWSVRGVSYEQYF.

The sample holds one count of this clone. The V call is TRBV19, the J call TRBJ1-1; tentative D call: TRBD1 (6 bases). The germline V gene has CDR1 LNHDA and CDR2 SQIVND (reference sequence). V lost 4 bases and J 2 bases, leaving 14 bases between the germline ends. This CDR3 has 15 amino acids. As DNA, the CDR3 is TGTGCCAGTAGTAACCTAGGGGGGGCTAACACTGAAGCTTTCTTT. It is translated as CASSNLGGANTEAFF.

V and J are TRBV30 and TRBJ1-1; D call uncertain. The CDR3 is made up of 12 amino acids. Trimming removed 1 base at V and 1 base at J, with 4 bases between. From germline, CDR1 is GTSNPN and CDR2 SVGIG (reference sequence). The CDR3 bases are TGTGCCTGGAGTGGGGGGAACACTGAAGCTTTCTTT. Translated, it gives CAWSGGNTEAFF.

CDR3 coding DNA: TGTGCCAGCAGTTACTCTAGCTTTGGGACCTACGAGCAGTACTTC. Residues: CASSYSSFGTYEQYF. The chain joins TRBV6-5 to TRBJ2-7; D ambiguous. The CDR3 is 15 residues long. The V gene's germline CDR1 is MNHEY and CDR2 SVGAGI. Trimming took off 0 bases at V and 2 bases at J, with 11 bases between the two ends.

The chain has TRBV2 and TRBJ1-2; the D gene is possibly TRBD1 (5 bases). The germline gives CDR1 SNHLY, CDR2 FYNNEI. V was cut by 6 bases and J by 2 bases, with 16 bases left in between. CDR3 length equals 15 residues. The CDR3 DNA follows: TGTGCCAGCAGGAGGGGCTACCAGGGCAACTATGGCTACACCTTC. Translating it yields CASRRGYQGNYGYTF.

The chain recombines TRBV11-2 with TRBJ2-5, with D possibly being TRBD1 or TRBD2 (5 bases each). CDR3 length: 16 residues. CDR1 is SGHAT and CDR2 is FQNNGV in the germline V gene. V was trimmed by 1 base and J by 4 bases, leaving 16 bases between them. CDR3 coding DNA: TGTGCCAGCAGCTTAGTTTGGGTTCGGGGCGGAGAGACCCAGTACTTC. Amino acid sequence: CASSLVWVRGGETQYF.

This CDR3 reads CASSWGQGGGGYTF. The CDR3 DNA is TGTGCCAGCAGTTGGGGACAGGGCGGAGGAGGCTACACCTTC. The chain recombines TRBV6-5 with TRBJ1-2; 9 bases agree with TRBD1. This CDR3 region has 14 residues. The germline gives CDR1 MNHEY, CDR2 SVGAGI. Trimming removed 4 bases from V and 8 bases from J; junction bases left unmatched: 8.